The clone carrying this T cell receptor beta chain occurred a few times. CDR1 and CDR2 (germline): SGHAT, FQNNGV. The ends lost 3 bases at V and 5 bases at J; junction bases unmatched: 9. There are 15 residues in the CDR3. Assay: immunoSEQ multiplex PCR; the TCRdb copy retains only in-frame clones and omits some. The data show about 220,000 clones, about 87% seen once. The sample originates from a study of blood T cell repertoires in COVID-19. Sequencing input: PBMCs or T cells enriched from blood (not recorded which). This TCR was sampled from a young woman who had recovered from COVID-19. This chain joins TRBV11-2 and TRBJ2-7; the match to TRBD2 covers 8 bases. CDR3 DNA: TGTGCCAGCAGCTTGATCGGGGGGGGATCCGACGAGCAGTACTTC. Translating it yields CASSLIGGGSDEQYF. Looking up the rest from reference TRBV11-2 and TRBJ2-7 gives the full variable domain: EAGVAQSPRYKIIEKRQSVAFWCNPISGHATLYWYQQILGQGPKLLIQFQNNGVVDDSQLPKDRFSAERLKGVDSTLKIQPAKLEDSAVYLCASSLIGGGSDEQYFGPGTRLTVT.